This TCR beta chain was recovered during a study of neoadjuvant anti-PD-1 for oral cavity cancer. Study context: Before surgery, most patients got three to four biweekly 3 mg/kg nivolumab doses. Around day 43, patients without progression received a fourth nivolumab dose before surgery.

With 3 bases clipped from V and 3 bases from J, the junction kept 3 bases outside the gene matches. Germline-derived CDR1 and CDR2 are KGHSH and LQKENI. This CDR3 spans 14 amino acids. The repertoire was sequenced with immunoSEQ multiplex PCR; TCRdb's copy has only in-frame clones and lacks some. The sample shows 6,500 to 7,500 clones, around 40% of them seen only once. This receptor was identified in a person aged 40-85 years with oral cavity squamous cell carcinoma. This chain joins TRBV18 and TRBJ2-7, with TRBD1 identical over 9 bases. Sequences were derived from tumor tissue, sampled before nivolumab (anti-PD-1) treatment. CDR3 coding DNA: TGTGCCAGCTCACCGGCGACAGGGGGCTACGAGCAGTACTTC. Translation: CASSPATGGYEQYF. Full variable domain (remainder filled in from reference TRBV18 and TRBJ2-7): NAGVMQNPRHLVRRRGQEARLRCSPMKGHSHVYWYRQLPEEGLKFMVYLQKENIIDESGMPKERFSAEFPKEGPSILRIQQVVRGDSAAYFCASSPATGGYEQYFGPGTRLTVT.